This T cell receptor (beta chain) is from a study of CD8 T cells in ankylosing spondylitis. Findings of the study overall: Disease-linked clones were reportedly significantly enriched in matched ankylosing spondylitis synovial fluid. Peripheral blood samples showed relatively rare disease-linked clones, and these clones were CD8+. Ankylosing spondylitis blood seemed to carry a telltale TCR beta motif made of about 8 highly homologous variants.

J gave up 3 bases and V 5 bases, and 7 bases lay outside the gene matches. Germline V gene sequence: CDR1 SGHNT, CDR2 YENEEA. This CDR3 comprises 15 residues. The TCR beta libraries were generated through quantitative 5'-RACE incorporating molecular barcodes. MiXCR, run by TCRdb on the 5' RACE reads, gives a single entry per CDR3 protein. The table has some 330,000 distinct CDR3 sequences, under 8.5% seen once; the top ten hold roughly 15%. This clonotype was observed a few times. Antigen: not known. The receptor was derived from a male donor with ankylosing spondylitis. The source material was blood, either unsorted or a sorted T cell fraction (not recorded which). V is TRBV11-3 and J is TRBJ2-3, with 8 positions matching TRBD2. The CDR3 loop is CASSLGLAFTDTQYF. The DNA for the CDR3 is TGTGCCAGCAGCCTTGGACTAGCCTTTACAGATACGCAGTATTTT.